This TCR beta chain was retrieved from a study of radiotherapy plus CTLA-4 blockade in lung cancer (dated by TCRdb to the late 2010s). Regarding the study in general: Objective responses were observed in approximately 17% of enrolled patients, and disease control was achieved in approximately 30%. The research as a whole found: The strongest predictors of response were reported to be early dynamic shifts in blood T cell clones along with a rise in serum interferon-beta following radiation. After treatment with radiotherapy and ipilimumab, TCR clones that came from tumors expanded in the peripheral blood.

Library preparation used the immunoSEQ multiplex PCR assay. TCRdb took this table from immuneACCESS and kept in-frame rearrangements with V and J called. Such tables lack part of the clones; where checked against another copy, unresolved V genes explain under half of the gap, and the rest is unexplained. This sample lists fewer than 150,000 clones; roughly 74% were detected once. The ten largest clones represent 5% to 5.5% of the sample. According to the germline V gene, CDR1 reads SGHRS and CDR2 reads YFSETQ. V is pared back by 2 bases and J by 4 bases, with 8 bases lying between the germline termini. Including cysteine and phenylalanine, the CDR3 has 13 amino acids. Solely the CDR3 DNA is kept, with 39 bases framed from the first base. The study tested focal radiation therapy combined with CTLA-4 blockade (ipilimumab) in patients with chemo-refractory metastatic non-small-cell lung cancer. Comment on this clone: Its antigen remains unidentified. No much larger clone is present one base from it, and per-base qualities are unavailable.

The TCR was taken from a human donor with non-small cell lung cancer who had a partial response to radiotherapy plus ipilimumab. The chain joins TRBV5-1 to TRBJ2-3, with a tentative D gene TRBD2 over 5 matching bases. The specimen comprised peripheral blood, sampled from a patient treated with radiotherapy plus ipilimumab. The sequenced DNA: TGCGCCAGCAGCTTCGGGGATTCAGATACGCAGTATTTT. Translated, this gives CASSFGDSDTQYF.